The clone carrying this T cell receptor beta chain was observed at least ten times. Antigen: not known. The cDNA was generated through 5'RACE incorporating 10-nucleotide random UMIs. In TCRdb, the 5' RACE reads were re-called with MiXCR into one record per CDR3 protein. The sample contains 60,000 to 80,000 distinct CDR3 sequences, around 5.2% of which appear only once. This entry belongs to a study of neurological immune-mediated disorders. Study results and caveats: Healthy controls had more TCR clonal expansion than multiple sclerosis, which showed the least, whereas HTLV-1-associated myelopathy showed the most. Expanded clones shared no CDR3 amino acid sequences across subjects, suggesting private repertoires in all groups.

The sequenced sample was PBMCs. This clonotype originated in a woman aged 50 to 65 with multiple sclerosis.

Written as DNA, the CDR3 is TGTGCCAGCAGCTTTCCCTGGGCGAAAAATGAGCAGTTCTTC. It encodes CASSFPWAKNEQFF. This rearrangement joins TRBV7-9 to TRBJ2-1, with D uncertain. With 3 bases removed from V and 7 bases from J, the gap between germline ends came to 13 bases. The CDR3 is 14 amino acids. CDR1 is SEHNR and CDR2 is FQNEAQ in the germline V gene (reference sequence).